This TCR beta chain was sequenced in a study of T cells expressing NK-cell markers. Study summary: HCMV seropositivity marked most of the eight sequenced donors; one was seronegative.

TCRdb derives one entry per CDR3 protein from the 5' RACE reads, leaving out DNA. Here the sample table reports about 150,000 distinct CDR3 sequences. Germline V gives CDR1 SGHVS, CDR2 FQNEAQ. This CDR3 is built from 16 residues. The gene calls are TRBV7-8 and TRBJ2-2; TCRdb's D gene call, TRBD1, goes unchecked for lack of DNA. Specimen: blood T cells: a sorted CD56 or NKG2C T cell subset, CD4+ or CD8+ T cells, or bulk PBMC T cells (not recorded which). The receptor's source is a man aged 18 to 69 in good health. The CDR3: CASSLLGQGGSGELFF.